Each of the 16 T cell receptor beta chains below was sequenced from the same sample in a study of control samples from healthy donors and cancer patients. The table came from immunoSEQ multiplex PCR; TCRdb's copy has only in-frame clones and leaves some out. Of about 75,000 clones in the sample, approximately 88% were seen once. The sequenced material came from blood. The receptors derive from a middle-aged man in good health.

The V and J genes are TRBV24-1 and TRBJ1-2; tentatively, D is TRBD1 (6 bases). The CDR3 sequence is 15 residues long. From germline, CDR1 is KGHDR and CDR2 SFDVKD. The V end lost 5 bases, the J end lost 1 base, and 13 bases lay between the germline ends. The CDR3 coding sequence is TGTGCCACCAGTGCTACTGACAGGAATAACTATGGCTACACCTTC. Translation gives CATSATDRNNYGYTF.

The CDR3 sequence is CASRLLGTTDTQYF. The CDR3 nucleotides are TGCGCCAGCAGGCTACTCGGTACCACAGATACGCAGTATTTT. This rearrangement joins TRBV5-1 to TRBJ2-3; D unclear. V lost 5 bases and J 2 bases, leaving 12 bases between the germline ends. The CDR3 consists of 14 residues. Germline V gives CDR1 SGHRS, CDR2 YFSETQ.

A few counts support this clone. This rearrangement joins TRBV24-1 to TRBJ1-6; possibly TRBD1 for D (6 bases). The V gene's germline CDR1 is KGHDR and CDR2 SFDVKD. Trimming took 5 bases from V and 8 from J, leaving 12 bases between them. The CDR3 is 14 residues long. Written as DNA, the CDR3 is TGTGCCACCAGTGCGGGGGGGCTTGATTCACCCCTCCACTTT. Translation: CATSAGGLDSPLHF.

The chain is built from TRBV27 and TRBJ2-4, with 9 bases aligning to TRBD2. After removal of 1 base from V and 0 bases from J, the junction contained 19 bases not matched to a gene. CDR3 length: 22 residues. Germline V gene sequence: CDR1 MNHEY, CDR2 SMNVEV (reference sequence). The CDR3 sequence is CASSLWARREGLESLAKNIQYF. CDR3 DNA: TGTGCCAGCAGTTTATGGGCCAGGCGGGAGGGCCTAGAATCCCTAGCCAAAAACATTCAGTACTTC.

This clone occurred once. The gene calls are TRBV21-1 and TRBJ2-7; the table assigns TRBD1, which was not confirmed against the DNA. TRBV21-1 is a recognized pseudogene. The length of the CDR3 is 24 residues. The CDR3 DNA reads as TGTGCCAGCAGCAGAAACCGCGGGACAGGGCGGCCTTCGCCTCGGGACCCTCCTTCGTACGAGCAGTACTTC. Protein sequence: CASSRNRGTGRPSPRDPPSYEQYF.

This rearrangement joins TRBV6-2 or TRBV6-3 to TRBJ2-3; D might be TRBD2 (6 bases). Germline assignment: CDR1 MNHEY and CDR2 SVGEGT. Between the trimmed V and J ends, which lost 0 bases and 3 bases, there was a span of 13 bases. The CDR3 sequence is 16 residues long. The CDR3 spells CASSYSMILATDTQYF. CDR3 bases: TGTGCCAGCAGTTACTCGATGATACTAGCTACAGATACGCAGTATTTT.

The sample holds one count of this clone. The CDR3 DNA reads as TGTGCCAGCAGTGAAAGTAGGGGTGGGGCAGGGGATCCGGGCAAAAACATTCAGTACTTC. It yields the protein CASSESRGGAGDPGKNIQYF. The chain has TRBV2 and TRBJ2-4; tentative D call: TRBD1 (6 bases). CDR1 is SNHLY, CDR2 FYNNEI, per germline. V was shortened by 2 bases and J by 3 bases, with 26 bases between the two germline ends. There are 20 residues in the CDR3.

This chain joins TRBV11-3 and TRBJ2-7; unclear D gene. From germline, CDR1 is SGHNT and CDR2 YENEEA. The CDR3 is 13 amino acids. The ends were cut back, 3 bases at V and 2 bases at J, with 8 bases in the middle. The CDR3 spells CASSLGRPYEQYF. CDR3 sequence (DNA): TGTGCCAGCAGCTTGGGTCGGCCCTACGAGCAGTACTTC.

The V call is TRBV15, the J call TRBJ1-6; 7 bases are shared with TRBD1. This CDR3 is 14 amino acids long. The ends lost 0 bases at V and 14 bases at J; junction bases unmatched: 7. Germline CDR1 and CDR2: LNHNV and YYDKDF (reference sequence). This CDR3 is CATSRDKADRALHF. The DNA of the CDR3 is TGTGCCACCAGCAGAGATAAGGCCGACAGGGCCCTCCACTTT. Combining the CDR3 with reference TRBV15 and TRBJ1-6 gives the whole variable domain DAMVIQNPRYQVTQFGKPVTLSCSQTLNHNVMYWYQQKSSQAPKLLFHYYDKDFNNEADTPDNFQSRRPNTSFCFLDIRSPGLGDTAMYLCATSRDKADRALHFGNGTRLTVT.

The rearrangement joins TRBV9 to TRBJ1-1; D unclear. V was shortened by 4 bases and J by 1 base, with 11 bases between the two germline ends. CDR3 length: 14 amino acids. In germline, CDR1 is SGDLS, CDR2 YYNGEE. In DNA, the CDR3 is TGTGCCAGCAGCCCTATGTCGGGGAACACTGAAGCTTTCTTT. Translation gives CASSPMSGNTEAFF.

The chain links TRBV9 to TRBJ1-5; maybe TRBD1 (6 bases). V lost 2 bases and J 7 bases, leaving 16 bases between the germline ends. The length of the CDR3 is 15 residues. Germline CDR1 is SGDLS and CDR2 is YYNGEE. CDR3 nucleotide sequence: TGTGCCAGCAGCGTTAGTTGGGGGGCCGGGCAGCCCCAGCATTTT. This sequence encodes CASSVSWGAGQPQHF. The variable domain in full, completed from reference TRBV9 and TRBJ1-5, reads DSGVTQTPKHLITATGQRVTLRCSPRSGDLSVYWYQQSLDQGLQFLIQYYNGEERAKGNILERFSAQQFPDLHSELNLSSLELGDSALYFCASSVSWGAGQPQHFGDGTRLSIL.

The V call is TRBV5-1, the J call TRBJ2-5; unclear D gene. The germline gives CDR1 SGHRS, CDR2 YFSETQ. V dropped 0 bases and J dropped 0 bases, with 3 bases sitting between them. The CDR3 is made up of 13 amino acids. This CDR3 reads CASSLGYQETQYF. In DNA form, the CDR3 reads TGCGCCAGCAGCTTGGGGTACCAAGAGACCCAGTACTTC.

The CDR3 region has the DNA TGTGCCAGCAGCCACCGGACAGGGAATACCGGGGAGCTGTTTTTT. It translates to CASSHRTGNTGELFF. This chain uses TRBV14 with TRBJ2-2, with TRBD1 matching 8 bases. Germline CDR1 SGHDN, CDR2 FVKESK. Unmatched junction bases numbered 5, after V lost 3 bases and J lost 5 bases. This CDR3 has 15 residues.

J is TRBJ2-5 and V is TRBV7-9; D not resolved. With 2 bases removed from V and 5 bases from J, the gap between germline ends came to 6 bases. Germline V CDR1 and CDR2: SEHNR, FQNEAQ (reference sequence). The CDR3 covers 12 residues. CDR3 residues: CASSLMLETQYF. The DNA for the CDR3 is TGTGCCAGCAGCTTAATGCTCGAGACCCAGTACTTC.

The chain is built from TRBV28 and TRBJ2-3; D not certain. V gave up 2 bases and J gave up 2 bases, with 20 bases separating them. The CDR3 totals 18 residues. The V gene's germline CDR1 is MDHEN and CDR2 SYDVKM. The CDR3 sequence is CASSLVSVGGIPTDTQYF. CDR3 in DNA: TGTGCCAGCAGTTTAGTATCCGTGGGTGGAATCCCCACAGATACGCAGTATTTT.

The chain recombines TRBV11-3 with TRBJ2-1; TRBD2 matches 13 bases. CDR1 SGHNT and CDR2 YENEEA come from the germline V gene. The CDR3 has 14 amino acids. The V gene end was trimmed by 5 bases and the J gene end by 5 bases; junction bases not matched to a gene: 0. The CDR3 sequence: CASSGTSGDNEQFF. The CDR3, as DNA: TGTGCCAGCAGCGGGACTAGCGGGGACAATGAGCAGTTCTTC.